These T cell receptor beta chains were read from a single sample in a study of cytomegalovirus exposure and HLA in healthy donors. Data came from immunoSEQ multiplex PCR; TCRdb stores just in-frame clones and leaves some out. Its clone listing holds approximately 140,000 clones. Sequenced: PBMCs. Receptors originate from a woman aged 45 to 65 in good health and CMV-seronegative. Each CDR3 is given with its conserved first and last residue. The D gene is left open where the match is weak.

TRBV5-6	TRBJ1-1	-	TGTGCCAGCAGCCCCTCTCCCAGGGGAGCCCTTATGAACACTGAAGCTTTCTTT	CASSPSPRGALMNTEAFF
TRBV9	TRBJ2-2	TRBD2	TGTGCCAGCAACGAGTGGGGGACTAGCGGGGGATCCACCACCGGGGAGCTGTTTTTT	CASNEWGTSGGSTTGELFF
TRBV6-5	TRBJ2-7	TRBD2	TGTGCCAGCAGTTACTATGGCGGGAGAGACTACGAGCAGTACTTC	CASSYYGGRDYEQYF
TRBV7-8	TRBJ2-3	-	TGTGCCAGCAGAAGGCGGGGCACAGATACGCAGTATTTT	CASRRRGTDTQYF
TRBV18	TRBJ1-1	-	TGTGCCAGCACAGGGTATCAGAACACTGAAGCTTTCTTT	CASTGYQNTEAFF
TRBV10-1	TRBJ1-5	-	TGCGCCAGCACCAAACAGGGTGACGATCAGCCCCAGCATTTT	CASTKQGDDQPQHF
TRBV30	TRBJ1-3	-	TGTGCCTGGAGGAGGGACTCTGGAAACACCATATATTTT	CAWRRDSGNTIYF
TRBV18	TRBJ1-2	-	TGTGCCAGCTCACCGATAGGGAGTGATGGCTACACCTTC	CASSPIGSDGYTF
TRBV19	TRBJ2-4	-	TGTGCCAGTAGTAGCGGAGTTCAGTACTTC	CASSSGVQYF
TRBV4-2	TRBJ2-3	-	TGTGCCAGCAGCCAAGGACAGCGACCTAAGACAGATACGCAGTATTTT	CASSQGQRPKTDTQYF
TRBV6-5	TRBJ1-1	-	TGTGCCAGCAGTCGGAACACTGAAGCTTTCTTT	CASSRNTEAFF
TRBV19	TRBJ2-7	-	TGTGCCAGTCAGATGGGGACGGGGGTCCCGGGCCCTACCTACGAGCAGTACTTC	CASQMGTGVPGPTYEQYF
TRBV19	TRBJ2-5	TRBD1	TGTGCCGCTCGGGGACAGTCAGCAGGGACCCAGTACTTC	CAARGQSAGTQYF
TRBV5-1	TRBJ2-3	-	TGCGCCAGCAGCTTTGAGATAGACACAGATACGCAGTATTTT	CASSFEIDTDTQYF
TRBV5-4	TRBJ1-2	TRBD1	TGTGCCAGCAGTGATCCCGCCGGGACAGGGGATTATGGCTACACCTTC	CASSDPAGTGDYGYTF
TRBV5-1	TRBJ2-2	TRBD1	TGCGCCAGCAGCTTGACAGGGGACACCGGGGAGCTGTTTTTT	CASSLTGDTGELFF